Listed below are T cell receptor beta chains from one sample, sequenced in a study of T-cell reconstitution after alpha-beta-depleted transplantation in children. TCRdb fed the PCR reads into MiXCR, producing one record per CDR3 protein. The sample lists around 960,000 distinct CDR3 sequences; about 29% were seen once. This specimen was PBMCs, mostly from graft donor cells, taken 360 days after TCRalphabeta/CD19-depleted stem cell transplant. The receptors were sampled from a boy under three years old who had a stem cell transplant for SCID, so the T cells may come from the graft donor. Each CDR3 is given with its conserved first and last residue. A D gene is named only where the DNA matches it firmly. Rows may omit the clone size; those that give it use once, few, many or a size class.

j_gene,len,v_gene,abundance,d_gene,CDR3nt,CDR3aa
TRBJ2-1,15,TRBV7-3,NA,NA,TGCGCCAGCAGCCTCGGGACATTAACCTACAATGAGCAGTTCTTC,CASSLGTLTYNEQFF
TRBJ2-5,14,TRBV7-2,few,NA,TGTGCCAGCAGCTGGGGGGACCTCGGAGAGACCCAGTACTTC,CASSWGDLGETQYF
TRBJ2-6,14,TRBV29-1,few,NA,TGCAGCGTTTCCCGGTTGTCAGGGGCCAACGTCCTGACTTTC,CSVSRLSGANVLTF
TRBJ2-1,14,TRBV7-2,NA,NA,TGTGCCAGCAGCTTTTATTCGGCTGGGAATGAGCAGTTCTTC,CASSFYSAGNEQFF
TRBJ1-4,14,TRBV6-2/TRBV6-3,NA,NA,TGTGCCAGCAGTTCGGGTCGGGGTTTCGAAAAACTGTTTTTT,CASSSGRGFEKLFF
TRBJ2-2,16,TRBV6-5,NA,NA,TGTGCCAGCAGTTACTCGGGGGGGCATAGCACCGGGGAGCTGTTTTTT,CASSYSGGHSTGELFF
TRBJ2-5,15,TRBV20-1,NA,TRBD2,TGCAGTGCTACGCCCCCTGGGGGGGTAGGGGAGACCCAGTACTTC,CSATPPGGVGETQYF
TRBJ1-1,14,TRBV12-3/TRBV12-4,NA,TRBD1,TGTGCCAGCGCGAACAGGGGGCCGAACACTGAAGCTTTCTTT,CASANRGPNTEAFF
TRBJ2-5,14,TRBV7-2,NA,NA,TGTGCCAGCAGCTTCGGCCCAGGGCCAGAGACCCAGTACTTC,CASSFGPGPETQYF
TRBJ2-3,16,TRBV6-5,NA,TRBD2,TGTGCCAGCAGTTCGCTGGGAGGGCGTAGCACAGATACGCAGTATTTT,CASSSLGGRSTDTQYF
TRBJ1-4,15,TRBV7-8,once,NA,TGTGCCAGCAGCTTAGTTTCAGTGGCTAATGAAAAACTGTTTTTT,CASSLVSVANEKLFF
TRBJ1-2,12,TRBV5-5,few,NA,TGTGCCAGCAGTCCCCTCCGCCTAGGCTACACCTTC,CASSPLRLGYTF
TRBJ2-1,14,TRBV7-9,few,NA,TGTGCCAGCAGGTGGAGTCTCCCCTCTGATGAGCAGTTCTTC,CASRWSLPSDEQFF
TRBJ2-3,15,TRBV19,NA,NA,TGTGCCAGTAGTATCCCGCGGGGTGGAACAGATACGCAGTATTTT,CASSIPRGGTDTQYF
TRBJ2-7,15,TRBV12-3/TRBV12-4,few,NA,TGTGCCAGCAGCTTGGCCGAATGGGCCCTCTACGAGCAGTACTTC,CASSLAEWALYEQYF
TRBJ2-4,17,TRBV7-2,NA,TRBD1,TGTGCCAGCAGCTTAGGTGGGACAGGGGGTGCCAAAAACATTCAGTACTTC,CASSLGGTGGAKNIQYF
TRBJ2-1,18,TRBV20-1,NA,NA,TGCAGTGCTAGAGACGCCAGGCAATTCAGGAGCTCCTACAATGAGCAGTTCTTC,CSARDARQFRSSYNEQFF
TRBJ1-3,11,TRBV7-6,few,NA,TGTGCCAGCAGCTCCCGAAACACCATATATTTT,CASSSRNTIYF
TRBJ2-7,15,TRBV3-1,few,NA,TGTGCCAGCAGCCAAGATCCAGGGCCCTCCTACGAGCAGTACTTC,CASSQDPGPSYEQYF
TRBJ1-5,14,TRBV20-1,NA,NA,TGCAGTGCTCGAAATGAATATAGCAATCAGCCCCAGCATTTT,CSARNEYSNQPQHF
TRBJ1-2,15,TRBV5-1,NA,NA,TGCGCCAGCAGCTTGGTGGGGCCAGACCGCTATGGCTACACCTTC,CASSLVGPDRYGYTF
TRBJ1-5,14,TRBV12-5,NA,NA,TGTGCTAGTGGTCCCGGTGGTTTCCAAGGGCCCCAGCATTTT,CASGPGGFQGPQHF
TRBJ2-7,16,TRBV13,NA,TRBD2,TGTGCCAGCAGCCCTACCTCTAGCGGGGGGGCGACCGAGCAGTACTTC,CASSPTSSGGATEQYF
TRBJ1-4,15,TRBV5-1,few,TRBD1,TGCGCCAGCAGTCCCGAAGGGGGCGCCGGTGAAAAACTGTTTTTT,CASSPEGGAGEKLFF
TRBJ2-5,16,TRBV20-1,many,NA,TGCAGTGCTAGGCCCCCCCTCGTGGGGCTTTCGGAGACCCAGTACTTC,CSARPPLVGLSETQYF
TRBJ1-1,14,TRBV12-3/TRBV12-4,NA,TRBD1,TGTGCCACCCACAGGGGGCCGAAGAACACTGAAGCTTTCTTT,CATHRGPKNTEAFF
TRBJ2-5,16,TRBV5-6,NA,TRBD2,TGTGCCAGCAGCTTGTGGGGCGGGGGTCGTCAAGAGACCCAGTACTTC,CASSLWGGGRQETQYF
TRBJ2-5,15,TRBV7-2,few,TRBD2,TGTGCCAGCAGCTTAGTCTTAGCGGGGGGTGCGGTCCAGTACTTC,CASSLVLAGGAVQYF
TRBJ2-5,15,TRBV4-1,NA,NA,TGCGCCAGCAGCCAAGATTGGGTGGGCCAAGAGACCCAGTACTTC,CASSQDWVGQETQYF
TRBJ1-1,13,TRBV20-1,NA,NA,TGCAGTGCTAGCGAACAGGGTCCCACTGAAGCTTTCTTT,CSASEQGPTEAFF
TRBJ2-1,14,TRBV9,NA,NA,TGTGCCAGCAGCGCCCTGGCCTCCTACAATGAGCAGTCCTTC,CASSALASYNEQSF
TRBJ2-1,16,TRBV2,NA,NA,TGTGCCATCAGGAAGGGGACTTTGCCCGGCGGCAATGAGCAGTTCTTC,CAIRKGTLPGGNEQFF
TRBJ2-3,14,TRBV11-2,few,NA,TGTGCCAGCAGCTTATTCGGGACCACAGATACGCAGTATTTT,CASSLFGTTDTQYF
TRBJ2-1,13,TRBV6-1,NA,NA,TGTGCCGGCGGACAGCGCTACTTCGATGAGCAGTTCTTC,CAGGQRYFDEQFF
TRBJ2-5,16,TRBV29-1,NA,NA,TGCAGCGTTGATGGGAGGGCGGGGGCCATTCAAGAGACCCAGTACTTC,CSVDGRAGAIQETQYF
TRBJ1-3,15,TRBV5-1,NA,NA,TGCGCCAGCAGCTGGTCAGGCGGAAAAGGAAACACCATATATTTT,CASSWSGGKGNTIYF
TRBJ1-5,15,TRBV4-3,NA,TRBD1,TGCGCCAGCAGCTACTACAGGGGAAGCAATCAGCCCCAGCATTTT,CASSYYRGSNQPQHF
TRBJ2-3,16,TRBV24-1,NA,TRBD2,TGTGCCACCAGTGATCCGCTAGCGGGGAACACAGATACGCAGTATTTT,CATSDPLAGNTDTQYF
TRBJ2-5,14,TRBV15,few,NA,TGTGCCACCAGCAGAGACAATAGCGAAGAGACCCAGTACTTC,CATSRDNSEETQYF
TRBJ2-7,16,TRBV5-1,NA,NA,TGCGCCAGCAGCCCTCAGACCAGAGCCTACTCCTACGAGCAGTACTTC,CASSPQTRAYSYEQYF
TRBJ2-3,18,TRBV4-1,NA,TRBD2,TGCGCCAGCAGCCGTCGCGGGGGGGCAGTTGTGGTCTCAGATACGCAGTATTTT,CASSRRGGAVVVSDTQYF
TRBJ1-1,13,TRBV12-3/TRBV12-4,NA,NA,TGTGCCAGCAGCCCCAATGGGGGGCTCGAGGCTTTCTTT,CASSPNGGLEAFF
TRBJ2-4,16,TRBV5-1,NA,TRBD2,TGCGCCAGCAGCCTCCCTAGCGGGGGAGCCAAAAACATTCAGTACTTC,CASSLPSGGAKNIQYF
TRBJ1-1,13,TRBV20-1,few,NA,TGCAGTGCCGGGGGCAGATGGTACACTGAAGCTTTCTTT,CSAGGRWYTEAFF